This is a list of T cell receptor beta chains from one sample in a study of blood T cells in healthy people across ages. TCRdb redid the calling of the 5' RACE reads with MiXCR, one entry per CDR3 protein. The sample shows around 780,000 distinct CDR3 sequences, 56% of them seen only once. Sequenced sample: blood. These receptors were taken from a man between 35 and 55 years old in good health. Each CDR3 is given with its conserved first and last residue. The D gene is left open where the match is weak. Clone size is shown for a subset of rows, as once, few, many or a class of expanded clone.

J gene	V gene	clone size	D gene	CDR3 DNA	CDR3 protein
TRBJ2-7	TRBV10-3	-	-	TGTGCCATCGGTAACTACGAGCAGTACTTC	CAIGNYEQYF
TRBJ2-3	TRBV4-2	-	-	TGTGCCAGCAGCCAAGTACAGCGAATCACAGATACGCAGTATTTT	CASSQVQRITDTQYF
TRBJ2-5	TRBV11-1	-	-	TGTGCCAGCAGCTTATCAGGGTTAGAGACCCAGTACTTC	CASSLSGLETQYF
TRBJ2-3	TRBV9	-	TRBD1	TGTGCCAGCAGCGTCGCGATACCAGGGACAGGGAAGGAGACAGATACGCAGTATTTT	CASSVAIPGTGKETDTQYF
TRBJ2-1	TRBV10-3	-	TRBD2	TGTGCCGCCGGACCGGGGGGTTACAATGAGCAGTTCTTC	CAAGPGGYNEQFF
TRBJ2-5	TRBV4-3	few	-	TGCGCCAGCAGCCAAGCAACAGGGACTATAAAGACCCAGTACTTC	CASSQATGTIKTQYF
TRBJ2-7	TRBV2	few	-	TGTGCCAGCAGTGAAATGCCGGGACTGGACTCCTACGAGCAGTACTTC	CASSEMPGLDSYEQYF
TRBJ1-2	TRBV9	-	-	TGTGCCAGCAGCGTAGACGATTTTGGCTACACCTTC	CASSVDDFGYTF
TRBJ2-4	TRBV5-6	few	-	TGTGCCAGCACTATAATCTCTCTAGCCAAAAACATTCAGTACTTC	CASTIISLAKNIQYF
TRBJ2-2	TRBV7-2	-	-	TGTGCCAGCAGCTTAGTCAGTCAGTACACCGGGGAGCTGTTTTTT	CASSLVSQYTGELFF
TRBJ2-5	TRBV3-1	-	-	TGTGCCAGCAGCCGAGGACCCCTCCAAGAGACCCAGTACTTC	CASSRGPLQETQYF
TRBJ2-2	TRBV6-2/TRBV6-3	-	-	TGTGCCAGTCGAAACCCCACCGGGGAGCTGTTTTTT	CASRNPTGELFF
TRBJ1-1	TRBV28	-	-	TGTGCCAGCACTGAGGGGGTGGTTACTGAAGCTTTCTTT	CASTEGVVTEAFF
TRBJ2-1	TRBV7-3	-	-	TGTGCCAGCAGCCCCCGGGGGAGGTTAGGGTTCTACAATGAGCAGTTCTTC	CASSPRGRLGFYNEQFF
TRBJ2-3	TRBV13	few	-	TGTGCCAGCAGGCAATTTAGAGGGCCTAGCACAGATACGCAGTATTTT	CASRQFRGPSTDTQYF
TRBJ2-1	TRBV9	once	TRBD2	TGTGCCAGCAGCGTAGCTCTAGCGGGGGGGTACAATGAGCAGGTCTTC	CASSVALAGGYNEQVF
TRBJ2-5	TRBV28	-	TRBD1	TGTGCCAGCAGTGACGACAGGGGAAGAGAGCAGTACTTC	CASSDDRGREQYF
TRBJ1-3	TRBV7-6	-	-	TGTGCCAGCAGCGCCAGGGAGGACACCATATATTTT	CASSAREDTIYF
TRBJ2-7	TRBV29-1	-	-	TGCAGCGTTAGGGGTACAGGGCTCAACGAGCAGTACTTC	CSVRGTGLNEQYF
TRBJ2-1	TRBV5-1	few	TRBD2	TGCGCCAGCAGCTTCGCGGGAGTTACCCTTAATGAGCAGTTCTTC	CASSFAGVTLNEQFF
TRBJ1-2	TRBV7-2	-	-	TGTGCCAGCAGCTTAGAGGGCACAGGACTCCTCCGAGGCTACACCTTC	CASSLEGTGLLRGYTF
TRBJ2-3	TRBV27	-	TRBD1	TGTGCCAGCAGTTTCTTTAGGACAGGGGTAACTACAGATACGCAGTATTTT	CASSFFRTGVTTDTQYF
TRBJ2-3	TRBV29-1	few	-	TGCAGCGTTGGATCCGATACGCAGTATTTT	CSVGSDTQYF
TRBJ2-7	TRBV29-1	-	-	TGCAGCGTTTTCGGCGGACCTAACTACGAGCAGTACTTC	CSVFGGPNYEQYF
TRBJ2-7	TRBV20-1	few	-	TGCAGTGCTAGAGTCGGACCTACCGAGCAGTACTTC	CSARVGPTEQYF
TRBJ2-5	TRBV11-2	few	TRBD2	TGTGCCAGCAGCTGGGGACTAGCGGGGGGGTCTCAAGAGACCCAGTACTTC	CASSWGLAGGSQETQYF
TRBJ2-7	TRBV29-1	-	TRBD2	TGCAGCGTTGCGAGGGGGAACCTAGCGGGAGGGCCCTACGAGCAGTACTTC	CSVARGNLAGGPYEQYF
TRBJ2-7	TRBV29-1	-	TRBD2	TGCAGCACCAGACTAGCTGGATACGAGCAGTACTTC	CSTRLAGYEQYF
TRBJ2-3	TRBV11-2	-	TRBD2	TGTGCCAGCATCGCAACCTTAGCGGGGGGGCGCGCAGATACGCAGTATTTT	CASIATLAGGRADTQYF
TRBJ2-3	TRBV7-2	-	-	TGTGCCAGCAGCTTTTCAGGCAACTCAGATACGCAGTATTTT	CASSFSGNSDTQYF
TRBJ1-6	TRBV20-1	-	-	TGCAGTGCTCAACCGGGACCTCTACTTACTTCACCCCTCCACTTT	CSAQPGPLLTSPLHF
TRBJ2-3	TRBV28	-	TRBD2	TGTGCCAGCAGTTTAGATTTGGAGACTAGCGGGAGGGCTTCAGATACGCAGTATTTT	CASSLDLETSGRASDTQYF
TRBJ1-6	TRBV5-1	few	TRBD1	TGCGCCAGCAGCGAAGAGGGACAGGATACTTCACCCCTCCACTTT	CASSEEGQDTSPLHF
TRBJ2-5	TRBV15	few	-	TGTGCCACCAGCAGAGAAGGGGGAGTGGAGACCCAGTACTTC	CATSREGGVETQYF
TRBJ1-2	TRBV27	-	-	TGTGCCAGCAGTCCAGGACACCCCGGGAACTATGGCTACACCTTC	CASSPGHPGNYGYTF
TRBJ2-5	TRBV20-1	-	TRBD2	TGCAGTGCTAGAGCCCCTTTTTTAGCGGGGGGATTAAATGAGCAGTACTTC	CSARAPFLAGGLNEQYF